The table lists the clone carrying this TCR beta chain with a few counts. The antigen remains unidentified. Germline CDR1 is SGHDT and CDR2 is YYEEEE. The CDR3 is made up of 16 amino acids. Trimming took 2 bases from V and 3 from J, leaving 18 bases between them. The data were taken from a study of identical twins. One entry per CDR3 protein results from TCRdb running MiXCR on the 5' RACE reads. The sample holds some 760,000 distinct CDR3 sequences; about 20% are singletons and the top ten take about an eighth. General study points: Modelling approaches yielded underestimates of out-of-frame TCR alpha sharing between monozygotic twins.

Healthy Caucasians were all of the donors. A further study also used this sample, focusing on T cells expressing NK-cell markers.

Source material: PBMCs. The TCR comes from a woman younger than 35 in good health. This chain connects TRBV5-6 to TRBJ2-7, with D unresolved. The CDR3 spells CASSFMGSKAIYEQYF. DNA for the CDR3: TGTGCCAGCAGCTTCATGGGCTCAAAGGCAATCTACGAGCAGTACTTC.